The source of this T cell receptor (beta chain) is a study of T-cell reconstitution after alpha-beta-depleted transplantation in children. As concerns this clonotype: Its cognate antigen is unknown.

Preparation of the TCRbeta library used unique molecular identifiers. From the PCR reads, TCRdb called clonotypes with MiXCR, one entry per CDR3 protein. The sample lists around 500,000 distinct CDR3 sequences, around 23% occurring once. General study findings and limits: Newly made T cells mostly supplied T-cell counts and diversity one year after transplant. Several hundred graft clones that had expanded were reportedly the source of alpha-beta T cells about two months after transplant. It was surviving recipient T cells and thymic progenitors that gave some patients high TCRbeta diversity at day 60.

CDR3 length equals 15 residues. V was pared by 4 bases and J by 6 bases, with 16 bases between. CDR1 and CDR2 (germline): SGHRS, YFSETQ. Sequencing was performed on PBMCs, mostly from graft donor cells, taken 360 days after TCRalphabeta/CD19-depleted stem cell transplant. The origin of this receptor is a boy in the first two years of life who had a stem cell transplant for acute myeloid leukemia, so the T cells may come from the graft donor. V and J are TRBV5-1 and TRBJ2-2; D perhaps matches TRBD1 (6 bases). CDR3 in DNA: TGCGCCAGCAGCACCCAACCACAGGGACCCGGGGAGCTGTTTTTT. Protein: CASSTQPQGPGELFF. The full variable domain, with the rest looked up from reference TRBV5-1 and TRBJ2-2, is KAGVTQTPRYLIKTRGQQVTLSCSPISGHRSVSWYQQTPGQGLQFLFEYFSETQRNKGNFPGRFSGRQFSNSRSEMNVSTLELGDSALYLCASSTQPQGPGELFFGEGSRLTVL.